These 27 T cell receptor beta chains originate from one sample sequenced in a study of blood T cell repertoires in COVID-19. The method was immunoSEQ multiplex PCR; TCRdb's version includes in-frame clones alone and lacks a portion of them. The sample includes 53,000 or so clones, 60% to 80% seen only once; the top ten take about two fifths. Sequencing was done on a sample of peripheral blood. Receptors were obtained from a man between 65 and 85 years old with active or convalescent COVID-19.

This clone occurred once. V gene TRBV7-6 combines with J gene TRBJ2-5; D might be TRBD1 (5 bases). The germline V gene has CDR1 SGHVS and CDR2 FNYEAQ. V was trimmed by 5 bases and J by 0 bases, leaving 16 bases between them. The CDR3 is 16 amino acids. CDR3 sequence reads: CASSRQGLGYQETQYF. CDR3 coding DNA: TGTGCCAGCAGCCGCCAGGGTTTAGGGTACCAAGAGACCCAGTACTTC.

The V gene is TRBV11-1, the J gene TRBJ2-5; TRBD2 agrees at 13 bases. Germline trimming cut 6 bases from V and 5 bases from J; bases unmatched to any gene: 6. Germline V gives CDR1 SGHAT, CDR2 FQDESV (reference sequence). The CDR3 runs 15 residues. This CDR3 is CASSRTSGSLETQYF. The CDR3 DNA is TGTGCCAGCAGTAGGACTAGCGGGAGTCTGGAGACCCAGTACTTC. Full variable domain (outside the CDR3, taken from reference TRBV11-1 and TRBJ2-5): EAEVAQSPRYKITEKSQAVAFWCDPISGHATLYWYRQILGQGPELLVQFQDESVVDDSQLPKDRFSAERLKGVDSTLKIQPAELGDSAMYLCASSRTSGSLETQYFGPGTRLLVL.

Only one count was recorded for this clone. The chain uses TRBV28 and TRBJ1-5; D is perhaps TRBD1 (5 bases). The CDR3 length is 14 residues. Trimming stripped 3 bases from V and 2 bases from J, with 8 bases between. Germline CDR1 MDHEN, CDR2 SYDVKM. The CDR3 sequence: CASSFTGRNQPQHF. Written as DNA, the CDR3 is TGTGCCAGCAGTTTTACAGGCCGCAATCAGCCCCAGCATTTT.

The table lists this clone with a count of one. The V call is TRBV11-2, the J call TRBJ2-5, with 8 positions matching TRBD1. V lost 6 bases, J lost 4 bases, and 10 bases stayed unmatched. CDR1 and CDR2 from the germline V gene are SGHAT and FQNNGV. This CDR3 is 15 amino acids long. The CDR3 DNA follows: TGTGCCAGCAGTAAGGACAGGGTAGGCCGAGAGACCCAGTACTTC. Translation: CASSKDRVGRETQYF.

This clone was picked up a small number of times. The chain uses TRBV7-2 and TRBJ1-2; a possible D gene is TRBD1 (5 bases). Trimming took off 1 base at V and 4 bases at J, with 10 bases between the two ends. CDR1 and CDR2 (germline): SGHTA, FQGNSA. The CDR3 totals 14 residues. For the CDR3, the DNA is TGTGCCAGCAGCTTAGGGGGCCAGATCTATGGCTACACCTTC. Translation gives CASSLGGQIYGYTF. The full variable domain, in which reference TRBV7-2 and TRBJ1-2 provide the parts outside the CDR3, is GAGVSQSPSNKVTEKGKDVELRCDPISGHTALYWYRQSLGQGLEFLIYFQGNSAPDKSGLPSDRFSAERTGGSVSTLTIQRTQQEDSAVYLCASSLGGQIYGYTFGSGTRLTVV.

The rearrangement uses TRBV5-1 and TRBJ1-2; 8 nucleotides agree with TRBD1. CDR1 and CDR2 (germline): SGHRS, YFSETQ. This CDR3 is built from 16 residues. Unmatched junction bases numbered 12, after V lost 4 bases and J lost 4 bases. In nucleotides, the CDR3 is TGCGCCAGCAGCCGTGTGGGGGGACAGGAACGCTATGGCTACACCTTC. Encoded protein: CASSRVGGQERYGYTF.

The chain links TRBV28 to TRBJ2-1, with 13 bases that match TRBD2. The CDR3 loop spans 16 amino acids. Germline-derived CDR1 and CDR2 are MDHEN and SYDVKM. V gave up 6 bases and J gave up 1 base; unmatched junction bases: 3. The CDR3, as DNA: TGTGCCAGCAGCCGGGGACTAGCGGGATCCTACAATGAGCAGTTCTTC. Amino acid sequence: CASSRGLAGSYNEQFF. Combining the CDR3 with reference TRBV28 and TRBJ2-1 gives the whole variable domain DVKVTQSSRYLVKRTGEKVFLECVQDMDHENMFWYRQDPGLGLRLIYFSYDVKMKEKGDIPEGYSVSREKKERFSLILESASTNQTSMYLCASSRGLAGSYNEQFFGPGTRLTVL.

The chain is built from TRBV29-1 and TRBJ2-5; 10 nucleotides line up with TRBD2. The J segment lost 5 bases and the V segment lost 7 bases, leaving 10 bases of the junction unmatched. Germline V CDR1 and CDR2: SQVTM, ANQGSEA. The CDR3 loop spans 14 amino acids. CDR3 DNA sequence: TGCAGCGCGATTAAGCGGGGGGGCCGGGAGACCCAGTACTTC. Translated, it gives CSAIKRGGRETQYF.

This clone was recorded once. The rearrangement uses TRBV6-5 and TRBJ2-5; 7 bases are shared with TRBD1. After removal of 5 bases from V and 2 bases from J, the junction contained 8 bases not matched to a gene. The CDR3 covers 15 residues. CDR1 and CDR2 from the germline V gene are MNHEY and SVGAGI. The CDR3 coding sequence is TGTGCCAGCAGTCTCGGGACAGCCACTCAAGAGACCCAGTACTTC. Its protein is CASSLGTATQETQYF.

The chain couples TRBV14 to TRBJ2-3; D gene ambiguous. CDR1 and CDR2 from the germline V gene are SGHDN and FVKESK. Trimming left V 6 bases short and J 4 bases short, with 8 bases between. This CDR3 is built from 12 residues. In nucleotides, the CDR3 is TGTGCCAGCAGTCATCCCCCAGATACGCAGTATTTT. Protein: CASSHPPDTQYF.

The CDR3 reads CASSFAGGLGQGAWEYGYTF. The CDR3 nucleotides are TGTGCCAGCAGTTTTGCTGGTGGTCTGGGACAAGGGGCCTGGGAGTATGGCTACACCTTC. This sequence joins TRBV27 and TRBJ1-2, with a tentative D call TRBD1 (6 bases). Germline loops: CDR1 MNHEY, CDR2 SMNVEV (reference sequence). The CDR3 has 20 amino acids. Trimming shortened V by 3 bases and J by 5 bases, and 31 bases separated the two germline ends.

The chain links TRBV14 to TRBJ1-1, with 8 bases fitting TRBD1. Germline-derived CDR1 and CDR2 are SGHDN and FVKESK. The J segment lost 10 bases and the V segment lost 6 bases, leaving 22 bases of the junction unmatched. The CDR3 extends over 17 amino acids. CDR3 amino acids: CASSGGLVEASRGRAFF. For the CDR3, the DNA is TGTGCCAGCAGTGGAGGATTAGTTGAAGCTTCCAGGGGGCGAGCTTTCTTT.

The sample holds one count of this clone. This CDR3 is CASSPTGGASYNSPLHF. The CDR3 bases are TGTGCCAGTAGCCCGACAGGGGGCGCATCCTATAATTCACCCCTCCACTTT. The chain joins TRBV19 to TRBJ1-6; TRBD1 matches at 10 bases. This CDR3 spans 17 amino acids. V lost 6 bases to trimming and J lost 1 base; unmatched junction nucleotides: 6. Germline CDR1 reads LNHDA; CDR2 reads SQIVND (reference sequence). Based on the CDR3 plus reference TRBV19 and TRBJ1-6, the full variable domain is DGGITQSPKYLFRKEGQNVTLSCEQNLNHDAMYWYRQDPGQGLRLIYYSQIVNDFQKGDIAEGYSVSREKKESFPLTVTSAQKNPTAFYLCASSPTGGASYNSPLHFGNGTRLTVT.

The V gene is TRBV6-1, the J gene TRBJ2-4; D not resolved. The germline CDR1 and CDR2 sequences are MNHNS and SASEGT. The V end lost 2 bases, the J end lost 7 bases, and 9 bases lay between the germline ends. The CDR3 is 13 residues long. CDR3 sequence: CASSEIPGNIQYF. In DNA, the CDR3 is TGTGCCAGCAGTGAAATCCCGGGTAACATTCAGTACTTC.

The rearrangement uses TRBV28 and TRBJ1-1; TRBD1 might be the D (5 bases). This CDR3 spans 14 amino acids. The V gene's germline CDR1 is MDHEN and CDR2 SYDVKM. Trimming took 2 bases from V and 6 from J, leaving 13 bases between them. CDR3 DNA sequence: TGTGCCAGCAGTTTACGTGCCAGGGAGGCTGAAGCTTTCTTT. Amino acid sequence: CASSLRAREAEAFF.

In this sample, this clone turned up a few times. The chain joins TRBV4-1 to TRBJ1-1, with D perhaps matching TRBD1 (6 bases). Germline V CDR1 and CDR2: MGHRA, YSYEKL. V gave up 1 base and J gave up 1 base, with 13 bases separating them. The CDR3 is 16 residues long. CDR3 sequence reads: CASSQGPAQGNTEAFF. The CDR3 DNA sequence: TGCGCCAGCAGCCAAGGACCCGCACAGGGGAACACTGAAGCTTTCTTT.

In its sample, this clone was seen a few times. This chain joins TRBV7-9 and TRBJ1-1; 8 nucleotides match TRBD1. The CDR3 totals 17 residues. Germline trimming cut 5 bases from V and 0 bases from J; bases unmatched to any gene: 11. Germline V gene lookup returns CDR1 SEHNR and CDR2 FQNEAQ (reference sequence). In DNA form, the CDR3 reads TGTGCCAGCAGCCGGGCGGCAGGGGGCAACATGAACACTGAAGCTTTCTTT. Its translation: CASSRAAGGNMNTEAFF.

V and J are TRBV10-3 and TRBJ2-3, with 7 bases that match TRBD2. The ends lost 6 bases at V and 4 bases at J; junction bases unmatched: 13. Germline loops: CDR1 ENHRY, CDR2 SYGVKD. CDR3 size: 16 residues. CDR3 amino acids: CAIRNDDAGGADTQYF. The CDR3 DNA follows: TGTGCCATCAGAAATGATGATGCTGGGGGGGCAGATACGCAGTATTTT.

The chain recombines TRBV5-3 with TRBJ2-1, with 8 bases identical to TRBD1. TRBV5-3 is designated an ORF whose function remains uncertain. V dropped 4 bases and J dropped 9; count of bases not matched to a gene: 6. CDR3 length: 13 residues. The CDR3 region is CARSQGQGLEQFF. The DNA for the CDR3 is TGTGCCAGAAGCCAAGGACAGGGTCTTGAGCAGTTCTTC.

The J gene is TRBJ2-7, the V gene TRBV6-5; D is possibly TRBD1 (5 bases). The CDR3 is 13 residues long. Germline V lookup: CDR1 MNHEY, CDR2 SVGAGI. Trimming took 3 bases from V and 3 from J, leaving 9 bases between them. CDR3 nucleotides: TGTGCCAGCAGTTATCAGACAGACTACGAGCAGTACTTC. Translating it yields CASSYQTDYEQYF.

This clone was found once. This chain uses TRBV5-6 with TRBJ1-1; TRBD1 agrees at 11 bases. The CDR3 totals 14 residues. From germline, CDR1 is SGHDT and CDR2 YYEEEE. V lost 4 bases, J lost 3 bases, and 2 bases stayed unmatched. The CDR3 DNA reads TGTGCCAGCAGCGGGGACAGGGGGTACACTGAAGCTTTCTTT. It specifies CASSGDRGYTEAFF. The full variable domain, its missing parts supplied by reference TRBV5-6 and TRBJ1-1, is DAGVTQSPTHLIKTRGQQVTLRCSPKSGHDTVSWYQQALGQGPQFIFQYYEEEERQRGNFPDRFSGHQFPNYSSELNVNALLLGDSALYLCASSGDRGYTEAFFGQGTRLTVV.

The CDR3 DNA reads TGTGCCTGGAGTCACAGGGCAGATACGCAGTATTTT. This translates into CAWSHRADTQYF. This chain links TRBV30 with TRBJ2-3, with D perhaps matching TRBD1 (6 bases). The CDR3 extends over 12 amino acids. CDR1 and CDR2 (germline): GTSNPN, SVGIG (reference sequence). Trimming took off 2 bases at V and 4 bases at J, with 7 bases between the two ends.

The V and J genes are TRBV11-3 and TRBJ2-5, with a possible D match to TRBD2 (5 bases). The CDR3 contains 13 residues. The germline V gene has CDR1 SGHNT and CDR2 YENEEA. V shed 2 bases and J shed 2 bases, with 6 bases lying between them. Here the CDR3 reads CASSLRGQETQYF. The CDR3 bases are TGTGCCAGCAGCTTACGAGGGCAAGAGACCCAGTACTTC.

The chain uses TRBV28 and TRBJ2-5; 14 bases are a match to TRBD2. The CDR3 runs to 17 residues. Unmatched junction bases numbered 9, after V lost 5 bases and J lost 4 bases. Germline V lookup: CDR1 MDHEN, CDR2 SYDVKM. The CDR3 loop reads CASSDPGLAGARETQYF. In DNA, the CDR3 is TGTGCCAGCAGTGATCCGGGACTAGCGGGAGCGAGAGAGACCCAGTACTTC.

The J gene is TRBJ2-1, the V gene TRBV9; 12 bases map to TRBD1. The CDR3 sequence is 16 residues long. Trimming at V came to 3 bases and at J to 8 bases, leaving 9 bases not matched to a gene. The germline CDR1 and CDR2 sequences are SGDLS and YYNGEE. CDR3 nucleotides: TGTGCCAGCAGCGAGCGGGGACAGGGGGCCCTATATGAGCAGTTCTTC. It encodes CASSERGQGALYEQFF.

This clone turned up a few times. V gene TRBV4-2 combines with J gene TRBJ2-1; 9 nucleotides match TRBD1. V was pared by 0 bases and J by 4 bases, with 4 bases of the junction left unmatched. The length of the CDR3 is 16 residues. The V gene's germline CDR1 is LGHNA and CDR2 YNFKEQ. Written as DNA, the CDR3 is TGTGCCAGCAGCCAAGATTGGGACAGGGATTACAATGAGCAGTTCTTC. It is translated as CASSQDWDRDYNEQFF.

The chain is built from TRBV9 and TRBJ2-1; D is uncertain. Germline loops: CDR1 SGDLS, CDR2 YYNGEE. Trimming pared 3 bases from V and 7 bases from J, leaving 5 bases between. This CDR3 has 11 amino acids. The CDR3 nucleotides read TGTGCCAGCAGCGCCGGGAATGAGCAGTTCTTC. The encoded protein is CASSAGNEQFF.